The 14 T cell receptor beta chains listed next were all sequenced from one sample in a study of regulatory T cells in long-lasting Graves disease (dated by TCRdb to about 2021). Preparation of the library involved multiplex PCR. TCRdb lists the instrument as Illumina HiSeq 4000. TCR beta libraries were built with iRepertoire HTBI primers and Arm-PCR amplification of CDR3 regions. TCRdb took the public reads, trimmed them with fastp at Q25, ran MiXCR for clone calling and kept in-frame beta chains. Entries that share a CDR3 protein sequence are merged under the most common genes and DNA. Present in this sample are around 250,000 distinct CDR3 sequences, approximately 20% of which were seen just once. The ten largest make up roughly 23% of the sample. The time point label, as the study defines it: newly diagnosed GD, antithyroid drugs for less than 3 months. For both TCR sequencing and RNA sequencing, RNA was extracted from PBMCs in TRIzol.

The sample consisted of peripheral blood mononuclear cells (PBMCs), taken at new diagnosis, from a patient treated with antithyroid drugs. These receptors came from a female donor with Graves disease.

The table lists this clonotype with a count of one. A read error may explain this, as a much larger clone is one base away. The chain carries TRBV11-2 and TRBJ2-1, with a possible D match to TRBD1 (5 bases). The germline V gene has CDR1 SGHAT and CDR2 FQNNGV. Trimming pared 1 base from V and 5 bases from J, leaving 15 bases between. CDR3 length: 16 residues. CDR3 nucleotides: TGTGCCAGCAGCTTAGTAGGGGCTAGTTGGCACAATGAGCAGTTCTTC. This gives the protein CASSLVGASWHNEQFF. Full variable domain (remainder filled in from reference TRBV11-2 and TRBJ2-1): EAGVAQSPRYKIIEKRQSVAFWCNPISGHATLYWYQQILGQGPKLLIQFQNNGVVDDSQLPKDRFSAERLKGVDSTLKIQPAKLEDSAVYLCASSLVGASWHNEQFFGPGTRLTVL.

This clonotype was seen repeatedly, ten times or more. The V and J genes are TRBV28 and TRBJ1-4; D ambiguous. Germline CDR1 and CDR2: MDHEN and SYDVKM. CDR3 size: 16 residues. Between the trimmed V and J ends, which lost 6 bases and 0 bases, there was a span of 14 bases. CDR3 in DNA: TGTGCCAGCAGCTCACCCCGCGGCCCAACTAATGAAAAACTGTTTTTT. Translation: CASSSPRGPTNEKLFF.

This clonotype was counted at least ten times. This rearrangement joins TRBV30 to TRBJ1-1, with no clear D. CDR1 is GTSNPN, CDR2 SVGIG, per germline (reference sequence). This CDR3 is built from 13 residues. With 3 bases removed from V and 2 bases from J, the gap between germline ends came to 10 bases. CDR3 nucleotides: TGTGCCTGGAGCACACAGCCCAACACTGAAGCTTTCTTT. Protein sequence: CAWSTQPNTEAFF. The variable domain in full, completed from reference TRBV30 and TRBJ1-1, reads SQTIHQWPATLVQPVGSPLSLECTVEGTSNPNLYWYRQAAGRGLQLLFYSVGIGQISSEVPQNLSASRPQDRQFILSSKKLLLSDSGFYLCAWSTQPNTEAFFGQGTRLTVV.

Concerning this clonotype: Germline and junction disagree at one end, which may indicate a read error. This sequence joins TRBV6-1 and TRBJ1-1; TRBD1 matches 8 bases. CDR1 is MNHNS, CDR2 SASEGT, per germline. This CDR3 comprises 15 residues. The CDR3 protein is CASSDMSGQASEAFF. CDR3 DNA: TGTGCCAGCAGTGACATGTCGGGACAGGCCTCGGAAGCGTTCTTT.

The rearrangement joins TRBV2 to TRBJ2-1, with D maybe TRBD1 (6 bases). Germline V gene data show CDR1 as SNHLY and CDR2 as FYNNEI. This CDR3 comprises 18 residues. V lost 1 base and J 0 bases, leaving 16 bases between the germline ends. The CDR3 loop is CASSEDRESTSSYNEQFF. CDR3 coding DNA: TGTGCCAGCAGTGAAGACAGGGAGTCGACAAGCTCCTACAATGAGCAGTTCTTC. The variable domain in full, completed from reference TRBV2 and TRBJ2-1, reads EPEVTQTPSHQVTQMGQEVILRCVPISNHLYFYWYRQILGQKVEFLVSFYNNEISEKSEIFDDQFSVERPDGSNFTLKIRSTKLEDSAMYFCASSEDRESTSSYNEQFFGPGTRLTVL.

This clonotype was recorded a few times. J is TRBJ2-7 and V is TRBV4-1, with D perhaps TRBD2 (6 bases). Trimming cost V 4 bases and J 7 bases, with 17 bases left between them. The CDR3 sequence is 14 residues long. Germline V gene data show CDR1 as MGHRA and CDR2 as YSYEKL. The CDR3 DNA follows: TGCGCCAGCAGCCTCTTGACTAGATCGGGTGAGCAGTACTTC. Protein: CASSLLTRSGEQYF.

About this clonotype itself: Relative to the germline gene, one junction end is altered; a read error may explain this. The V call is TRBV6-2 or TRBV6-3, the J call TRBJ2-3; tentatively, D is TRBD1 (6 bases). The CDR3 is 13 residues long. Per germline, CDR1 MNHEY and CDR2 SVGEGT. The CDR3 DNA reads TGTGCCAATAACAGGGACGGCACAGGTACGCAGTATTTT. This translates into CANNRDGTGTQYF.

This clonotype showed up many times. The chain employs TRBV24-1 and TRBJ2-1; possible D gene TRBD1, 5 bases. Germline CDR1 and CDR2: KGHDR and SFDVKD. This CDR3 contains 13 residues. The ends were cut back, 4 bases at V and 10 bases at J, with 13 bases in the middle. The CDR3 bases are TGTGCCACCAGTGACGGCAGGGTGCGCGAGCAGTTCTTC. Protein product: CATSDGRVREQFF.

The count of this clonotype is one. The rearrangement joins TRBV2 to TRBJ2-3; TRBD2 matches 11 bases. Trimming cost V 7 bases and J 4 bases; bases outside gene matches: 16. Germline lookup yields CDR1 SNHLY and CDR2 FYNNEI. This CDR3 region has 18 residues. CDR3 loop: CASKDGTRLAGLADTQYF. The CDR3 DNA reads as TGTGCCAGCAAAGACGGGACTCGACTAGCGGGACTCGCAGATACGCAGTATTTT.

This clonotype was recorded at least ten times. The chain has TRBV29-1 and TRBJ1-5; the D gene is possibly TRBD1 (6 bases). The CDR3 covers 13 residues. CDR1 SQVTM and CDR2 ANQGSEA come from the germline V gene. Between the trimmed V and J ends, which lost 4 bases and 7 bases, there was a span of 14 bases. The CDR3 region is CSVGEGGDQPQHF. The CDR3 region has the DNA TGCAGCGTTGGAGAAGGGGGGGACCAGCCCCAGCATTTT.

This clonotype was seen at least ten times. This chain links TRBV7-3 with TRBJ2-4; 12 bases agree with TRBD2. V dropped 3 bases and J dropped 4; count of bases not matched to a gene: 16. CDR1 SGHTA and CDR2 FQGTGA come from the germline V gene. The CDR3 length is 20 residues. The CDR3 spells CASSFDGTSGPLGEKNIQYF. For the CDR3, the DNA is TGTGCCAGCAGCTTCGACGGGACTAGCGGGCCCTTAGGGGAAAAAAACATTCAGTACTTC.

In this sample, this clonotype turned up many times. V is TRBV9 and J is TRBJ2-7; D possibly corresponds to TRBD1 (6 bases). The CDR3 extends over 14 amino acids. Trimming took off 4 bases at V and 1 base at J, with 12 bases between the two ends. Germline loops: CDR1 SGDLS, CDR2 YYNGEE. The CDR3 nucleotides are TGTGCCAGCAGCAACACGGACAGTTCCTACGAGCAGTACTTC. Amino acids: CASSNTDSSYEQYF.

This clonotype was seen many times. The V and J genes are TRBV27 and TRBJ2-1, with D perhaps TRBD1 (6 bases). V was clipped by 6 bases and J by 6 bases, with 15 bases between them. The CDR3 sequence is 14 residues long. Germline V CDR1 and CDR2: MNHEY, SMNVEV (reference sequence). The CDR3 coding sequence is TGTGCCAGCAGCACACAGGGAAGTAGCAATGAGCAGTTCTTC. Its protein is CASSTQGSSNEQFF.

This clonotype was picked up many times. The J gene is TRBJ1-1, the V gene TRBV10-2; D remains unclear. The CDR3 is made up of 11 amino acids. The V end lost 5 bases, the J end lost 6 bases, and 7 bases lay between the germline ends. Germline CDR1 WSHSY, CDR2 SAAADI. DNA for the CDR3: TGCGCCAGCAGTCGGGCCTCTGAAGCTTTCTTT. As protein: CASSRASEAFF.